The rows below give T cell receptor beta chains drawn from one sample of a study of human T cells and chemical hapten exposure. TCRdb itself ran the RACE reads through MiXCR, one entry per CDR3 protein. The repertoire has 80,000 to 100,000 distinct CDR3 sequences, 10% of them found once; the top ten carry 5%. Sequenced here: whole blood, sampled in connection with sensitization to the hapten diphenylcyclopropenone (DPC). The receptors were sampled from a woman aged 50 to 60 with alopecia areata. Some clones in this sample may be carry-over from other donors' samples. CDR3s include the opening cysteine and the closing phenylalanine or tryptophan. D genes are given only for firm matches. Only some rows state a clone size, as once, few, many or a class for expanded clones.

length,V,J,size,D,CDR3,DNA
13,TRBV6-2/TRBV6-3,TRBJ2-1,-,-,CASNHGALGEQFF,TGTGCCAGCAACCACGGGGCCTTGGGGGAGCAGTTCTTC
16,TRBV20-1,TRBJ2-5,-,TRBD1,CSATSGQGGREETQYF,TGCAGTGCTACCTCCGGACAGGGTGGTCGGGAGGAGACCCAGTACTTC
14,TRBV29-1,TRBJ2-1,few,-,CSVVSEGLYNEQFF,TGCAGCGTTGTCTCGGAGGGGCTCTACAATGAGCAGTTCTTC
13,TRBV12-3/TRBV12-4,TRBJ2-3,-,-,CASSGGRTDTQYF,TGTGCCAGCAGCGGAGGGAGGACAGATACGCAGTATTTT
16,TRBV5-5,TRBJ1-6,many,TRBD1,CASSRTTDRGQSPLHF,TGTGCCAGCAGCCGAACGACCGACAGGGGCCAGTCACCCCTCCACTTT
14,TRBV11-1,TRBJ2-1,many,-,CASSLSDWAREQFF,TGTGCCAGCAGTCTCTCGGATTGGGCAAGGGAGCAGTTCTTC
13,TRBV19,TRBJ2-4,few,-,CASSPRGKNIQYF,TGTGCCAGTAGTCCCCGCGGCAAAAACATTCAGTACTTC
16,TRBV7-6,TRBJ2-5,few,-,CASSFGPLRSQETQYF,TGTGCCAGCAGCTTTGGCCCCCTTCGCAGCCAAGAGACCCAGTACTTC
14,TRBV13,TRBJ2-7,-,-,CASSITGFMGEQYF,TGTGCCAGCAGCATTACCGGGTTCATGGGCGAGCAGTACTTC
14,TRBV5-1,TRBJ2-5,few,-,CASSPTAAGETQYF,TGCGCCAGCAGCCCCACGGCCGCAGGGGAGACCCAGTACTTC
17,TRBV15,TRBJ1-1,many,-,CATSRSILEAGGTEAFF,TGTGCCACCAGCAGATCAATACTCGAGGCAGGAGGCACTGAAGCTTTCTTT
15,TRBV6-2/TRBV6-3,TRBJ2-3,-,-,CASSYLNPRADTQYF,TGTGCCAGCAGTTATTTAAATCCCAGAGCAGATACGCAGTATTTT
12,TRBV12-3/TRBV12-4,TRBJ1-2,-,-,CASSLREYGYTF,TGTGCCAGCAGTTTGCGGGAATATGGCTACACCTTC
13,TRBV2,TRBJ2-1,many,TRBD2,CASKEGGPKEQFF,TGTGCCAGCAAGGAGGGAGGGCCGAAGGAGCAGTTCTTC
15,TRBV3-1,TRBJ2-1,few,TRBD2,CASSQDRLAGNEQFF,TGTGCCAGCAGCCAAGATCGGCTAGCGGGCAATGAGCAGTTCTTC
11,TRBV18,TRBJ2-5,many,-,CASSRGETQYF,TGTGCCAGCTCACGGGGCGAGACCCAGTACTTC
16,TRBV3-1,TRBJ2-3,few,-,CASSQVGDLSTDTQYF,TGTGCCAGCAGCCAAGTCGGCGACCTCAGCACAGATACGCAGTATTTT
14,TRBV6-2/TRBV6-3,TRBJ2-2,few,TRBD1,CASSYGQGAGELFF,TGTGCCAGCAGTTACGGACAGGGGGCCGGGGAGCTGTTTTTT
15,TRBV7-6,TRBJ1-2,many,-,CASSLRATGNYGYTF,TGTGCCAGCAGCTTGAGGGCGACAGGAAACTATGGCTACACCTTC
15,TRBV19,TRBJ2-7,-,-,CASSMKGDTLREQYF,TGTGCCAGTAGTATGAAGGGAGATACCCTACGGGAGCAGTACTTC
16,TRBV11-2,TRBJ2-1,few,TRBD2,CASSPTVLAGQNEQFF,TGTGCCAGCAGCCCAACGGTGCTAGCGGGACAAAATGAGCAGTTCTTC
17,TRBV20-1,TRBJ2-1,-,TRBD1,CSARDRGGIGGYNEQFF,TGCAGTGCTAGAGATAGAGGGGGCATTGGAGGATACAATGAGCAGTTCTTC